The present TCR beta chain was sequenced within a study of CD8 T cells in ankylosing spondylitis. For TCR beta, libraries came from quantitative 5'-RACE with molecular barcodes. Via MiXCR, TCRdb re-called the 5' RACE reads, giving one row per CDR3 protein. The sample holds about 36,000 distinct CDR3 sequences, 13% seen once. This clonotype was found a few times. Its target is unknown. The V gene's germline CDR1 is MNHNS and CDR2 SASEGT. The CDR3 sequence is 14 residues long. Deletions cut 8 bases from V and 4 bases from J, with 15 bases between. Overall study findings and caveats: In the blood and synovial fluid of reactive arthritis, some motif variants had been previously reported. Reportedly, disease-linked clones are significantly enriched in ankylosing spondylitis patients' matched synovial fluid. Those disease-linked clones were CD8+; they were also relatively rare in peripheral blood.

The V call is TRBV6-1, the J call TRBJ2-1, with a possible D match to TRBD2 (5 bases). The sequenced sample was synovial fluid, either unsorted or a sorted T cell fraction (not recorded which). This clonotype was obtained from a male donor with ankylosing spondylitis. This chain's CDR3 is CASSWTRGYNEQFF. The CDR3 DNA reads TGTGCCAGCTCCTGGACTCGGGGTTACAATGAGCAGTTCTTC.